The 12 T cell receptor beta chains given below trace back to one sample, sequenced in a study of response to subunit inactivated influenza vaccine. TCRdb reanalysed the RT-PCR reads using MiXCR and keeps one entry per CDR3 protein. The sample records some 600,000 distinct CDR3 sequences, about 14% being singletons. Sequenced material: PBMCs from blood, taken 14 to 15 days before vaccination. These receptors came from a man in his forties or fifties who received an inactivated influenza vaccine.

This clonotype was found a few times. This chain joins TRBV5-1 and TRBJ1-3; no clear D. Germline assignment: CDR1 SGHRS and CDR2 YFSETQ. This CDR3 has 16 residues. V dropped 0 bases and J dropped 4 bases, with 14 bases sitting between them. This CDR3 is CASSLEVLTRGNTIYF. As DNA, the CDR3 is TGCGCCAGCAGCTTGGAGGTTCTCACGAGGGGAAACACCATATATTTT.

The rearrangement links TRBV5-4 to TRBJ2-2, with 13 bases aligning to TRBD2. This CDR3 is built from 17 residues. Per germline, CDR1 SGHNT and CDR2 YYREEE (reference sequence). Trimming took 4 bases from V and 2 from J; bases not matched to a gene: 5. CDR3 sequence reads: CASSAGLAGTNTGELFF. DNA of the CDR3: TGTGCCAGCAGCGCGGGACTAGCGGGGACAAACACCGGGGAGCTGTTTTTT.

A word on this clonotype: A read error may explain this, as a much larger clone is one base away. DNA of the CDR3: TGTGCCAGCAGCTTAGTTCTAGCGGGGGGGCCGTACTTC. This codes for CASSLVLAGGPYF. V is TRBV7-2 and J is TRBJ2-1; 12 nucleotides line up with TRBD2. This CDR3 has 13 residues. Per germline, CDR1 SGHTA and CDR2 FQGNSA.

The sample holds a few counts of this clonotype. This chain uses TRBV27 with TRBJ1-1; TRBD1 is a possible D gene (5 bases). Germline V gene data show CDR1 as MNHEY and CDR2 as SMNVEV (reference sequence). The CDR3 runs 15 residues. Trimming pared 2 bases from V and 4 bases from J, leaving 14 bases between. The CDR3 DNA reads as TGTGCCAGCAGTTTACGGTACGGGGGTGGCACTGAAGCTTTCTTT. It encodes CASSLRYGGGTEAFF.

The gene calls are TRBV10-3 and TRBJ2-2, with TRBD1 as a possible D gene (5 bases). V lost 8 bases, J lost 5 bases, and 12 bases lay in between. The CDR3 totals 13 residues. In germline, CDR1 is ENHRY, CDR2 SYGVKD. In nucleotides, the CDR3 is TGTGCCATCGGGGCAGGAGTAACCGGGGAGCTGTTTTTT. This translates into CAIGAGVTGELFF.

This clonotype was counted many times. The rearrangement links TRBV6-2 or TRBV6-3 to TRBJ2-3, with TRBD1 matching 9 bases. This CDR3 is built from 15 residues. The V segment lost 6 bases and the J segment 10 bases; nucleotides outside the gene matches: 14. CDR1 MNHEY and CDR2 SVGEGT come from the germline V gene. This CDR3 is CASSTEGTGLVPQYF. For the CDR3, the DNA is TGTGCCAGCAGCACCGAGGGGACAGGGCTGGTCCCGCAGTATTTT.

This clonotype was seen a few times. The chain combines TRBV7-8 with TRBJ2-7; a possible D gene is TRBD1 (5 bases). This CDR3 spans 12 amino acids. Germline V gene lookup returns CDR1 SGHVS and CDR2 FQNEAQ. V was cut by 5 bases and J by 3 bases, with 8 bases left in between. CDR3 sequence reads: CASSHDSYEQYF. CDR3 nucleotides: TGTGCCAGCAGCCACGACAGCTACGAGCAGTACTTC. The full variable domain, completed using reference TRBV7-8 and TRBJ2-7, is GAGVSQSPRYKVAKRGQDVALRCDPISGHVSLFWYQQALGQGPEFLTYFQNEAQLDKSGLPSDRFFAERPEGSVSTLKIQRTQQEDSAVYLCASSHDSYEQYFGPGTRLTVT.

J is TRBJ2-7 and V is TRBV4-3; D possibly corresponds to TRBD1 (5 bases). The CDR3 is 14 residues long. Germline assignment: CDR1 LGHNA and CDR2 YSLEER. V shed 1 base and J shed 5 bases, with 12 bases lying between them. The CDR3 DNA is TGCGCCAGCAGCCAAGGGTGGGCAGGGAACGAGCAGTACTTC. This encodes CASSQGWAGNEQYF.

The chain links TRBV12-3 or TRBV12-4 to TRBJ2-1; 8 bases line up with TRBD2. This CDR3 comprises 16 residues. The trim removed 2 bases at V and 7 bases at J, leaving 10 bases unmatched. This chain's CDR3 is CASSLFLGTRVNEQFF. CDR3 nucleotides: TGTGCCAGCAGTTTATTTCTCGGGACTAGGGTGAATGAGCAGTTCTTC.

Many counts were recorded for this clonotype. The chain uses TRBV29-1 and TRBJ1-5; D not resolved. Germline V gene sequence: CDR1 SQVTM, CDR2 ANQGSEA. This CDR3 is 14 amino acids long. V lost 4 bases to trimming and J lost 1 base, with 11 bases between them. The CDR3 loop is CSVGGGRSNQPQHF. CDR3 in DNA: TGCAGCGTTGGAGGAGGGAGAAGCAATCAGCCCCAGCATTTT.

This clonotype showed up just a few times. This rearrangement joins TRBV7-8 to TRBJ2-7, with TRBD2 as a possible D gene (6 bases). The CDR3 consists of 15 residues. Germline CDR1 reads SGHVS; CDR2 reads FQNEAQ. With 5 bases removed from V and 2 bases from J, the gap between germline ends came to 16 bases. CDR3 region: CASSPVGGATYEQYF. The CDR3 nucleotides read TGTGCCAGCAGCCCCGTAGGAGGGGCTACCTACGAGCAGTACTTC.

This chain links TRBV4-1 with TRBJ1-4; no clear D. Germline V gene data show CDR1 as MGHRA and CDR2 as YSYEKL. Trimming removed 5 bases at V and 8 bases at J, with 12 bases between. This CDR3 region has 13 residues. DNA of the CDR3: TGCGCCAGCAGCGTAAATCCCGGAGAAAAACTGTTTTTT. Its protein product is CASSVNPGEKLFF.